One and the same sample provided the 20 T cell receptor beta chains below, sequenced in a study of shared clonotypes between healthy human individuals. Assay: immunoSEQ multiplex PCR; the TCRdb copy retains only in-frame clones and omits some. The sample carries millions of clones, approximately 90% recorded once. The sequencing sample was made of naive CD4+ T cells sorted from blood. Subset: CD45RA+ positively selected. Receptor source: a man between 18 and 29 years old in good health.

The chain is built from TRBV7-2 and TRBJ1-2, with 11 bases matching TRBD1. The CDR3 contains 14 residues. Germline V gives CDR1 SGHTA, CDR2 FQGNSA. Trimming at V came to 5 bases and at J to 8 bases, leaving 7 bases not matched to a gene. The CDR3 sequence is CASSRDRGAKGYTF. In DNA, the CDR3 is TGTGCCAGCAGCCGGGACAGGGGGGCGAAGGGCTACACCTTC.

As DNA, the CDR3 is TGTGCCAGCAGCCCTACCGGGACTAGCGGCGAAGAGACCCAGTACTTC. It specifies CASSPTGTSGEETQYF. This sequence joins TRBV5-4 and TRBJ2-5, with 11 bases fitting TRBD2. Germline V gene lookup returns CDR1 SGHNT and CDR2 YYREEE (reference sequence). After removal of 4 bases from V and 3 bases from J, the junction contained 8 bases not matched to a gene. This CDR3 is 16 amino acids long.

A few counts support this clone. This chain connects TRBV10-3 to TRBJ1-6; D is uncertain. This CDR3 region has 13 residues. Germline loops: CDR1 ENHRY, CDR2 SYGVKD. V dropped 3 bases and J dropped 7 bases, with 7 bases sitting between them. DNA of the CDR3: TGTGCCATCAGTGACTCAATGAATTCACCCCTCCACTTT. Amino acid sequence: CAISDSMNSPLHF.

V usage is TRBV6-5 and J usage is TRBJ1-2; 8 bases are shared with TRBD1. The CDR3 spans 14 residues. Trimming cost V 5 bases and J 4 bases; bases outside gene matches: 6. In germline, CDR1 is MNHEY, CDR2 SVGAGI. The CDR3 sequence: CASSGQGNLYGYTF. The CDR3 DNA reads TGTGCCAGCAGTGGACAGGGTAACCTCTATGGCTACACCTTC.

This chain uses TRBV12-5 with TRBJ2-1; TRBD2 matches 7 bases. The germline CDR1 and CDR2 sequences are LGHNT and FRNRAP. V dropped 3 bases and J dropped 8; count of bases not matched to a gene: 7. This CDR3 comprises 14 residues. CDR3 residues: CASGLSGAGDEQFF. In DNA form, the CDR3 reads TGTGCTAGTGGTTTAAGCGGGGCTGGCGATGAGCAGTTCTTC.

V and J are TRBV5-1 and TRBJ2-1, with 9 bases lining up with TRBD2. The ends lost 2 bases at V and 4 bases at J; junction bases unmatched: 4. The CDR3 contains 15 residues. CDR1 is SGHRS and CDR2 is YFSETQ in the germline V gene. The CDR3 sequence: CASSLGGRVYNEQFF. CDR3 in DNA: TGCGCCAGCAGCTTAGGCGGGAGGGTATACAATGAGCAGTTCTTC.

The chain recombines TRBV20-1 with TRBJ2-5; D is ambiguous. CDR3 length: 10 residues. The V end was cut by 5 bases, the J end by 4 bases, with 5 bases between. Germline lookup yields CDR1 DFQATT and CDR2 SNEGSKA (reference sequence). The CDR3 DNA follows: TGCAGTGCTTATTTAGAGACCCAGTACTTC. Its protein product is CSAYLETQYF.

The chain employs TRBV7-2 and TRBJ2-2, with 11 bases fitting TRBD2. J lost 6 bases, V lost 1 base, and 10 bases had no gene match. CDR3 size: 18 residues. The V gene's germline CDR1 is SGHTA and CDR2 FQGNSA. CDR3 amino acids: CASSLGFRLAGSAGELFF. The DNA of the CDR3 is TGTGCCAGCAGCTTAGGTTTCAGACTAGCGGGATCGGCCGGGGAGCTGTTTTTT.

The chain carries TRBV2 and TRBJ2-3; weak D call: TRBD2 (6 bases). The germline V gene encodes CDR1 SNHLY and CDR2 FYNNEI. V gave up 4 bases and J gave up 0 bases, with 11 bases separating them. This CDR3 is 15 amino acids long. The CDR3 DNA reads TGTGCCAGCAGTGGGCCAGGGACTAGCACAGATACGCAGTATTTT. Translating it yields CASSGPGTSTDTQYF.

The J gene is TRBJ1-1, the V gene TRBV5-1; the D gene is possibly TRBD1 (5 bases). Germline-derived CDR1 and CDR2 are SGHRS and YFSETQ. This CDR3 comprises 14 residues. Trimming removed 4 bases at V and 1 base at J, with 11 bases between. The DNA of the CDR3 is TGCGCCAGCAGCCCCATGACAGCGAACACTGAAGCTTTCTTT. Amino acids: CASSPMTANTEAFF.

V gene TRBV7-2 combines with J gene TRBJ1-1; a possible D gene is TRBD1 (5 bases). Germline V gives CDR1 SGHTA, CDR2 FQGNSA. The CDR3 runs to 16 residues. Trimming took 1 base from V and 0 from J, leaving 12 bases between them. The CDR3 DNA follows: TGTGCCAGCAGCTTAGGGGGGGAGGGCGTGAACACTGAAGCTTTCTTT. This sequence encodes CASSLGGEGVNTEAFF.

About this clone: At the DNA level, this CDR3 is encoded by other sequences in the same sample as well. V usage is TRBV2 and J usage is TRBJ2-3; no firm D call. There are 12 residues in the CDR3. Germline V CDR1 and CDR2: SNHLY, FYNNEI. V was clipped by 6 bases and J by 6 bases, with 10 bases between them. In nucleotides, the CDR3 is TGTGCCAGCAGGGAGAACACGGATACGCAGTATTTT. Translated: CASRENTDTQYF.

The V call is TRBV10-3, the J call TRBJ2-2, with 14 bases matching TRBD2. The CDR3 is made up of 20 amino acids. Germline CDR1 is ENHRY and CDR2 is SYGVKD. V lost 0 bases to trimming and J lost 4 bases; unmatched junction nucleotides: 10. The CDR3 loop reads CAISESRRLAGGRITGELFF. CDR3 in DNA: TGTGCCATCAGTGAGTCGAGAAGACTAGCGGGGGGGCGAATCACCGGGGAGCTGTTTTTT.

The chain couples TRBV15 to TRBJ2-3; 8 nucleotides align to TRBD2. Germline CDR1 reads LNHNV; CDR2 reads YYDKDF (reference sequence). Trimming removed 5 bases from V and 4 bases from J; junction bases left unmatched: 14. This CDR3 is 17 amino acids long. CDR3 sequence (DNA): TGTGCCACCAGCCCTTATAGCGGGAATAGTACATCAGATACGCAGTATTTT. This codes for CATSPYSGNSTSDTQYF.

This CDR3 is CASSLAQGARKAFF. Written as DNA, the CDR3 is TGTGCCAGCAGCTTAGCCCAGGGGGCCCGGAAGGCTTTCTTT. The chain is built from TRBV13 and TRBJ1-1; the match to TRBD1 covers 8 bases. Germline V gene data show CDR1 as PRHDT and CDR2 as FYEKMQ (reference sequence). The V and J ends lost 1 base and 11 bases, in that order; junction bases with no gene match: 9. This CDR3 region has 14 residues.

This chain joins TRBV7-8 and TRBJ2-7; D uncertain. The V gene lost 3 bases and the J gene lost 5 bases, with 17 bases spanning the gap. The CDR3 sequence is 15 residues long. Germline V lookup: CDR1 SGHVS, CDR2 FQNEAQ. Here the CDR3 reads CASSFGLLGSHEQYF. In DNA, the CDR3 is TGTGCCAGCAGCTTTGGGCTACTGGGAAGCCACGAGCAGTACTTC.

About this clone itself: The junction shows a germline mismatch at one end, possibly a read error. Additional DNA sequences in this sample encode the identical CDR3. The chain links TRBV19 to TRBJ2-7; the match to TRBD1 covers 7 bases. CDR3 size: 13 residues. Germline CDR1 reads LNHDA; CDR2 reads SQIVND (reference sequence). The CDR3 sequence: CASSRTGSYEQYF. The DNA for the CDR3 is TGTGCCAGTAGCAGGACAGGTTCCTATGAGCAGTACTTC.

The V call is TRBV7-3, the J call TRBJ2-5, with unresolved D. V shed 2 bases and J shed 4 bases, with 14 bases lying between them. Germline V gene sequence: CDR1 SGHTA, CDR2 FQGTGA. The CDR3 length is 15 residues. The CDR3 DNA reads TGTGCCAGCAGCTTAGAGGTCACAAGGGCAGAGACCCAGTACTTC. This encodes CASSLEVTRAETQYF.

The chain recombines TRBV10-3 with TRBJ2-7; weak D call: TRBD2 (6 bases). The CDR3 sequence is 16 residues long. Germline values: CDR1 ENHRY, CDR2 SYGVKD. Trimming removed 3 bases from V and 3 bases from J, with 18 bases in between. The CDR3 is CAISDTYGGINYEQYF. In DNA form, the CDR3 reads TGTGCCATCAGTGACACTTATGGGGGGATCAACTACGAGCAGTACTTC.

The chain uses TRBV10-3 and TRBJ1-2; 7 bases align to TRBD1. Trimming took 6 bases from V and 7 from J; bases not matched to a gene: 5. The CDR3 is made up of 12 amino acids. CDR1 and CDR2 from the germline V gene are ENHRY and SYGVKD. DNA of the CDR3: TGTGCCATCAGCGGAGGGGGCCGTGGCTACACCTTC. This translates into CAISGGGRGYTF.